This TCR beta chain was found in a study of regulatory T cells in long-lasting Graves disease. Documented time point: persistent/refractory GD, antithyroid drugs over 5 years with positive TRAb. From RNA extracted from PBMCs, the TCR library was made. The V and J ends lost 6 bases and 4 bases, in that order; junction bases with no gene match: 5. The CDR3 contains 14 residues. This clonotype was counted a few times. iRepertoire HTBI primers and Arm-PCR of CDR3 regions built TCR beta libraries. TCRdb analysed the multiplex PCR reads with MiXCR anew, one entry per CDR3 protein. The sample consists of fewer than 450,000 distinct CDR3 sequences, about a quarter of them appearing once.

Sample: peripheral blood mononuclear cells (PBMCs), taken when the disease was refractory, from a patient treated with antithyroid drugs. The receptor was derived from a female donor with Graves disease. The chain is built from TRBV12-3 or TRBV12-4 and TRBJ2-2; 7 nucleotides align to TRBD1. CDR3: CASRGGVGTGELFF. DNA of the CDR3: TGTGCCAGCAGAGGGGGCGTGGGCACCGGGGAGCTGTTTTTT.